This record covers a single T cell receptor (beta chain). The data belong to a study of monozygotic twins with inflammatory bowel disease. TCRdb processed the 5' RACE reads again and assigns one entry to each CDR3 protein, with no DNA. The data show some 440,000 distinct CDR3 sequences, and the top ten clones hold roughly 2.3%. This receptor was identified in a human donor with ulcerative colitis or Crohn's disease, or a healthy co-twin of an affected twin (not recorded which). Sequencing was performed on blood.

The CDR3 reads CASSPGAFSSTDTQYF. This chain joins TRBV9 and TRBJ2-3; as DNA is missing, the TRBD2 call by TCRdb cannot be tested. In germline, CDR1 is SGDLS, CDR2 YYNGEE. The CDR3 length is 16 residues.